This T cell receptor beta chain is from a study of T cells in women clearing cervical HPV infection listed by TCRdb under 2018. The study in broad terms: Cases were about 25 women with histologically confirmed HPV16-related CIN3 or worse, including a couple of invasive cancers. The approximately 25 controls were women who cleared a single incident HPV16 infection within 12 months without developing precancer or cancer. Blood from cases was collected at the visit at which the lesion was first identified, whereas blood from controls was collected once infection was no longer detected. For cases, the median interval between lesion detection and blood sampling was more than 130 days, with an interquartile range of about 85 to 220 days. HLA typing was available for only a few women, so HLA type could not be excluded as a confounder. An exploratory proof-of-principle case-control study, nested within the Guanacaste HPV Natural History Study in Costa Rica, was conducted to compare TCR repertoires across cervical HPV16 outcomes. Cases and controls were matched on age within five years and on year of sample collection. A median age of around 35 years was observed in cases versus approximately 40 in controls, and no significant differences in baseline characteristics were found. In the parent cohort, about 10,000 women aged 18 or older were enrolled in Guanacaste, Costa Rica, during about 1992 to 1994 and then followed for less than 8 years. Five blinded duplicates per group were added as quality controls, so that 60 or so samples were obtained: around 50 participants and 10 replicates. Findings and caveats that apply to the study as a whole: Because of the cross-sectional design, the study could not determine whether the associations came before infection or resulted from infection, and neither effector/memory subsets nor HPV-specific T cells were isolated. TCR repertoire richness was significantly higher in CIN3+ cases than in controls across sequencing depths, while evenness did not differ. T-cell numbers per sample were unknown, so richness differences could reflect varying T-cell content rather than repertoire biology. Cases were distinguished from controls with an estimated AUC of 0.65 to 0.85 by random forest classifiers combining richness and V gene abundances.

Every participant had a single incident cervical HPV16 infection, and women with prevalent HPV16 infections were excluded. Cervical HPV DNA was detected by MY09/MY11 PCR and genotyped by dot-blot hybridization. Around 15 mL of heparinized blood were centrifuged, and the buffy coat was aliquoted, frozen at -30°C, then stored at -80°C. QIAGEN kits were used to extract genomic DNA from buffy coat specimens. To note about this clone: What this receptor recognizes is not known.

TCR beta CDR3 regions were amplified by multiplex PCR from an average of around 1,200 ng genomic DNA per sample using the immunoSEQ assay. The assay corrected primer bias using a complete synthetic TCR repertoire to establish an amplification baseline. Amplicons were sequenced on the Illumina platform. For the original study's pipeline: Sequence errors were corrected by clustering with frequency ratios and a modified nearest-neighbor algorithm, and the sequences were then analyzed in the immunoSEQ Analyzer using IMGT gene definitions. At each rarefaction depth, TCR richness and evenness were averaged across 20 rarefaction repeats, and any sample with fewer sequences than the depth was left out. V, D and J gene relative abundances were compared between groups with Wilcoxon rank sum tests, applying FDR correction. An intraclass correlation of about 96% for TCR richness and an average of around 76% across approximately 63 gene segments were obtained from the blinded duplicates. Held by TCRdb, this immuneACCESS table contains in-frame sequences only and omits some clones. Under half of the omission traces to an unresolved V gene where checked; the cause of the rest is unknown. V, J and clone size derive from that table, while D and trimming were established from the DNA sequence. The sample's clone listing holds roughly 37,000 clones. The ten largest clones capture 6.4% of the sample.

The receptor comes from a woman between 18 and 75 years old with a cervical HPV16 infection that either progressed to CIN3+ or cleared (not recorded which). Source material: blood buffy coat.

The DNA read from the CDR3 is TGTGCCAGTAGTTTAAACACAGGGGCCGGGGACACTGAA. Translated, it gives CASSLNTGAGDTE. The CDR3 as a whole reads CASSLNTGAGDTEAFF. The V and J segments used are TRBV19 and TRBJ1-1; 7 central nucleotides agree with TRBD1. The CDR3 is cut off 3 residues early in the read; its end comes from the germline J gene. Based on the germline V gene (reference sequence), the CDR1 and CDR2 sequences are LNHDA and SQIVND. The junction shows trimming of 5 bases on V and 3 bases on J, and the gene matches do not reach 12 bases of it. Taken from cysteine to phenylalanine, the CDR3 has 16 residues. Part of the CDR3 DNA is given, 39 bases translated from base 1. The full variable domain, with segments outside the CDR3 supplied by the reference TRBV19 and TRBJ1-1 proteins, appears as DGGITQSPKYLFRKEGQNVTLSCEQNLNHDAMYWYRQDPGQGLRLIYYSQIVNDFQKGDIAEGYSVSREKKESFPLTVTSAQKNPTAFYLCASSLNTGAGDTEAFFGQGTRLTVV.